This T cell receptor (beta chain) was observed in a study of blood T cell repertoires in COVID-19. Study-level information: COVID-19 samples from acute and convalescent phases originated in the United States, Italy and Spain. From T cells, B-cell-depleted T cells, or PBMCs came the material, which was cDNA or gDNA.

During active infection, Seattle patients enrolled and were then monitored through disease. In the original processing: Nucleated cell number was recorded as an estimate derived from reference gene primer amplification. The table came from immunoSEQ multiplex PCR; TCRdb's copy has only in-frame clones and leaves some out. That table gives V, J and clone size, and the DNA gave D and trimming. The sample carries under 150,000 clones, 85% to 90% recorded once. CDR1 is SGHVS, CDR2 FNYEAQ, per germline. V was clipped by 0 bases and J by 1 base; unmatched bases: 4. The CDR3 consists of 16 residues. V is TRBV7-6 and J is TRBJ1-1; 8 bases fit TRBD1. The clonotype comes from an older woman with COVID-19, enrolled during active disease. The sample taken for sequencing was peripheral blood. CDR3 residues: CASSLAQGARNTEAFF. As DNA, the CDR3 is TGTGCCAGCAGCTTAGCGCAGGGGGCTAGGAACACTGAAGCTTTCTTT.